The sequence of this T cell receptor beta chain was determined in a study of beta chain features in type 1 diabetes. The study, taken as a whole, reports: The study found moderately but significantly shorter TCRB CDR3s in all four CD4+ subsets of Type 1 diabetes patients.

CD45RO/CCR7/CD25/CD127/CD95/CD27 sorting isolated CD4+ naive, central memory, regulatory and stem cell-like memory cells. Reverse transcription of all isolated RNA meant that expressed TCRB transcripts were sequenced. Some clones are missing from TCRdb's copy, which holds only in-frame ones; the method was immunoSEQ multiplex PCR. The sample includes more than 250,000 clones, less than 30% of them seen just once. V was pared by 3 bases and J by 1 base, with 12 bases between. Germline V gene sequence: CDR1 LNHDA, CDR2 SQIVND (reference sequence). CDR3 size: 15 residues. In the case of this clone: Its antigen is not known.

The sample consisted of naive CD4+ T cells from blood. The TCR sequence derives from a woman in her twenties or thirties with type 1 diabetes. V is TRBV19 and J is TRBJ2-5; maybe TRBD2 (6 bases). CDR3 sequence reads: CASSMGLRSQETQYF. CDR3 nucleotide sequence: TGTGCCAGTAGTATGGGACTTCGCTCCCAAGAGACCCAGTACTTC. Supplemented by reference TRBV19 and TRBJ2-5, the full variable domain reads DGGITQSPKYLFRKEGQNVTLSCEQNLNHDAMYWYRQDPGQGLRLIYYSQIVNDFQKGDIAEGYSVSREKKESFPLTVTSAQKNPTAFYLCASSMGLRSQETQYFGPGTRLLVL.